These 21 T cell receptor beta chains share one sample of origin, sequenced in a study of T cell repertoires in cytomegalovirus infection. In TCRdb, the reads were re-called with MiXCR into one record per CDR3 protein. The table lists hundreds of thousands of distinct CDR3 sequences, 22% of them singletons. Material for sequencing was CD8+ T cells from PBMCs. The receptors here all came from a human donor in good health (CMV status not recorded). Some clones in this sample may be carry-over from other donors' samples.

This clonotype was counted ten times or more. The chain employs TRBV12-3 or TRBV12-4 and TRBJ2-2, with TRBD2 matching over 7 bases. Unmatched junction bases numbered 1, after V lost 4 bases and J lost 5 bases. The CDR3 runs 13 residues. The CDR3 DNA reads TGTGCCAGCAGTTGGACTAGTACCGGGGAGCTGTTTTTT. It yields the protein CASSWTSTGELFF.

This clonotype was counted a few times. The rearrangement joins TRBV27 to TRBJ1-6, with D perhaps TRBD1 (5 bases). V lost 5 bases and J 10 bases, leaving 21 bases between the germline ends. The germline CDR1 and CDR2 sequences are MNHEY and SMNVEV (reference sequence). CDR3 length: 16 amino acids. In DNA, the CDR3 is TGTGCCAGCAGTCCGGCCCAGGGAGAGTTGGAGTCACCCCTCCACTTT. This translates into CASSPAQGELESPLHF.

This clonotype appeared many times. The chain links TRBV7-2 to TRBJ2-1; 7 bases are a match to TRBD2. CDR3 length: 14 residues. Trimming cost V 1 base and J 7 bases; bases outside gene matches: 4. Germline V gene sequence: CDR1 SGHTA, CDR2 FQGNSA. The CDR3 spells CASSLGTSMNEQFF. CDR3 nucleotide sequence: TGTGCCAGCAGCTTAGGGACTAGTATGAATGAGCAGTTCTTC.

This clonotype occurred many times. The chain uses TRBV7-2 and TRBJ2-7; TRBD1 aligns across 7 bases. Germline trimming cut 1 base from V and 2 bases from J; bases unmatched to any gene: 2. The CDR3 consists of 14 residues. Germline V gene sequence: CDR1 SGHTA, CDR2 FQGNSA. The CDR3 protein is CASSLGGTAYEQYF. As DNA, the CDR3 is TGTGCCAGCAGCTTAGGTGGGACAGCCTACGAGCAGTACTTC. The whole variable domain, remainder taken from reference TRBV7-2 and TRBJ2-7, is GAGVSQSPSNKVTEKGKDVELRCDPISGHTALYWYRQSLGQGLEFLIYFQGNSAPDKSGLPSDRFSAERTGGSVSTLTIQRTQQEDSAVYLCASSLGGTAYEQYFGPGTRLTVT.

There are many counts of this clonotype. CDR3 bases: TGTGCCAGCAGCCTGTATTCAGGGACGCAGTATTTT. As protein: CASSLYSGTQYF. This rearrangement joins TRBV7-6 to TRBJ2-3, with a weak D call TRBD1 (5 bases). The CDR3 is 12 amino acids. With 5 bases removed from V and 9 bases from J, the gap between germline ends came to 12 bases. Per the germline V gene, CDR1 is SGHVS and CDR2 is FNYEAQ.

The J gene is TRBJ2-7, the V gene TRBV19, with D perhaps matching TRBD1 (6 bases). The CDR3 is 13 residues long. CDR1 and CDR2 from the germline V gene are LNHDA and SQIVND (reference sequence). The V gene lost 4 bases and the J gene lost 7 bases, with 14 bases spanning the gap. The CDR3 reads CASSRQDFTEQYF. CDR3 in DNA: TGTGCCAGTAGTAGACAGGACTTCACGGAGCAGTACTTC. Together with reference TRBV19 and TRBJ2-7, the CDR3 gives the full variable domain: DGGITQSPKYLFRKEGQNVTLSCEQNLNHDAMYWYRQDPGQGLRLIYYSQIVNDFQKGDIAEGYSVSREKKESFPLTVTSAQKNPTAFYLCASSRQDFTEQYFGPGTRLTVT.

V is TRBV29-1 and J is TRBJ2-4; 8 nucleotides match TRBD1. With 5 bases clipped from V and 4 bases from J, the junction kept 7 bases outside the gene matches. Germline V gives CDR1 SQVTM, CDR2 ANQGSEA. CDR3 size: 14 residues. The CDR3 DNA is TGCAGCGTTATGCAGGACAGGGCGAAAAACATTCAGTACTTC. This translates into CSVMQDRAKNIQYF.

The CDR3 nucleotides read TGTGCCAGCAGCTCCCCGGGACAGGGGAGAGATACGCAGTATTTT. This gives the protein CASSSPGQGRDTQYF. V usage is TRBV5-6 and J usage is TRBJ2-3, with 10 nucleotides matching TRBD1. The CDR3 runs 15 residues. The germline CDR1 and CDR2 sequences are SGHDT and YYEEEE. The junction had 6 bases not matched to a gene; V was cut back by 3 bases and J by 5 bases.

The sample holds many counts of this clonotype. The gene calls are TRBV12-3 or TRBV12-4 and TRBJ1-5; D remains ambiguous. V shed 5 bases and J shed 5 bases, with 16 bases lying between them. The CDR3 runs 15 residues. The CDR3 sequence is CASSPYPTVDQPQHF. For the CDR3, the DNA is TGTGCCAGCAGTCCATATCCCACAGTGGATCAGCCCCAGCATTTT.

In this sample, this clonotype turned up many times. J is TRBJ2-3 and V is TRBV7-3, with TRBD1 as a possible D gene (6 bases). Germline CDR1 SGHTA, CDR2 FQGTGA. V lost 2 bases and J lost 1, with 10 bases in between. There are 15 residues in the CDR3. The CDR3 DNA reads as TGTGCCAGCAGCTTATCAGGGGCCCGCACAGATACGCAGTATTTT. This encodes CASSLSGARTDTQYF.

The rearrangement links TRBV6-1 to TRBJ1-2; 8 nucleotides line up with TRBD1. V dropped 7 bases and J dropped 6; count of bases not matched to a gene: 16. CDR3 length equals 16 residues. CDR1 MNHNS and CDR2 SASEGT come from the germline V gene. CDR3 in DNA: TGTGCCAGCACCGAATCCCCAGGGGGCGGAAAGAATGGCTACACCTTC. Translating gives CASTESPGGGKNGYTF.

This clonotype was counted at least ten times. The CDR3 protein is CASSLAAHKNYGYTF. As DNA, the CDR3 is TGTGCCAGCAGCCTAGCGGCACATAAAAACTATGGCTACACCTTC. The chain carries TRBV28 and TRBJ1-2; D gene uncertain. Germline CDR1 reads MDHEN; CDR2 reads SYDVKM. The germline V and J ends were trimmed by 6 bases and 2 bases, with 16 bases remaining between them. This CDR3 spans 15 amino acids.

V usage is TRBV14 and J usage is TRBJ2-3; D might be TRBD2 (6 bases). The CDR3 extends over 15 amino acids. Germline V gene lookup returns CDR1 SGHDN and CDR2 FVKESK. Deletions cut 1 base from V and 5 bases from J, with 13 bases between. The CDR3: CASSQAGLSGDTQYF. In DNA, the CDR3 is TGTGCCAGCAGCCAAGCGGGACTCAGCGGAGATACGCAGTATTTT.

As regards this clonotype: A much larger clone lies a single base off, so this may be a read error. Since no conserved phenylalanine or tryptophan closes the CDR3, a read error is the likely cause. The V and J genes are TRBV12-3 or TRBV12-4 and TRBJ2-7; the D is unclear. V was shortened by 7 bases and J by 0 bases, with 10 bases between the two germline ends. The CDR3 extends over 13 amino acids. Here the CDR3 reads CASTPGPSYEQYS. CDR3 nucleotides: TGTGCCAGCACCCCGGGCCCCTCCTACGAGCAGTACTCC.

This clonotype was found many times. This chain uses TRBV19 with TRBJ1-1; D remains ambiguous. V lost 5 bases to trimming and J lost 1 base, with 11 bases between them. Germline CDR1 is LNHDA and CDR2 is SQIVND (reference sequence). This CDR3 contains 14 residues. CDR3 residues: CASSQNGPNTEAFF. CDR3 sequence (DNA): TGTGCCAGTAGTCAGAACGGCCCGAACACTGAAGCTTTCTTT.

This clonotype showed up just a few times. The chain recombines TRBV12-3 or TRBV12-4 with TRBJ1-1, with D unclear. This CDR3 is 16 amino acids long. V dropped 3 bases and J dropped 0 bases, with 14 bases sitting between them. CDR3 amino acids: CASSLGIGRLNTEAFF. The DNA of the CDR3 is TGTGCCAGCAGTTTGGGTATCGGCAGACTGAACACTGAAGCTTTCTTT.

The gene calls are TRBV2 and TRBJ2-1, with D possibly being TRBD1 (6 bases). Trimming left V 5 bases short and J 7 bases short, with 15 bases between. CDR1 is SNHLY, CDR2 FYNNEI, per germline. This CDR3 is built from 14 residues. CDR3 nucleotide sequence: TGTGCCAGCAGTCCGACGGACAGTACTAATGAGCAGTTCTTC. Translated: CASSPTDSTNEQFF.

This clonotype was seen a few times. V gene TRBV5-5 combines with J gene TRBJ2-1, with a weak D call TRBD1 (5 bases). Per the germline V gene, CDR1 is SGHKS and CDR2 is YYEKEE (reference sequence). The CDR3 runs to 16 residues. Trimming took off 3 bases at V and 4 bases at J, with 17 bases between the two ends. The CDR3 reads CASSSDDRLDYNEQFF. The CDR3, as DNA: TGTGCCAGCAGCTCTGACGACAGATTAGATTACAATGAGCAGTTCTTC.

V and J are TRBV7-9 and TRBJ1-2; D ambiguous. This CDR3 is 15 amino acids long. The ends were cut back, 0 bases at V and 2 bases at J, with 10 bases in the middle. The germline CDR1 and CDR2 sequences are SEHNR and FQNEAQ (reference sequence). The chain's CDR3 is CASSLAGWENYGYTF. CDR3 DNA: TGTGCCAGCAGCTTAGCGGGATGGGAGAACTATGGCTACACCTTC.

The V and J genes are TRBV14 and TRBJ2-1, with no clear D. V lost 3 bases and J 0 bases, leaving 6 bases between the germline ends. CDR1 and CDR2 (germline): SGHDN, FVKESK. The CDR3 runs 14 residues. CDR3 loop: CASSQINSYNEQFF. The CDR3 DNA sequence: TGTGCCAGCAGCCAGATCAACTCCTACAATGAGCAGTTCTTC.

The gene calls are TRBV23-1 and TRBJ2-2; the D call may be TRBD1 or TRBD2 (5 bases each). TRBV23-1 is classed as an ORF, of uncertain function. V lost 4 bases, J lost 5 bases, and 23 bases lay in between. The CDR3 has 18 amino acids. CDR3 loop: CASSPTLADLGDTGELFF. CDR3 bases: TGCGCCAGCAGTCCTACCCTCGCCGACTTGGGGGATACCGGGGAGCTGTTTTTT.